The rows below give T cell receptor beta chains drawn from one sample of a study of cytomegalovirus exposure and HLA in healthy donors. The protocol was immunoSEQ multiplex PCR, while the TCRdb copy is restricted to in-frame clones and leaves out a portion. Here the sample spans 150,000 or so clones, around 68% being singletons. The sample consisted of PBMCs. These receptors were taken from a man aged 30 to 45 in good health and CMV-seropositive. Each CDR3 is given with its conserved first and last residue. D genes are given only for firm matches. Rows give clone size only sometimes, using once, few, many, or a class for an expanded clone.

j_call | clone_size | v_call | d_call | cdr3_aa | cdr3_nt
TRBJ2-1 | . | TRBV7-3 | TRBD2 | CASSLGEGGWFF | TGTGCCAGCAGCTTAGGGGAGGGAGGGTGGTTCTTC
TRBJ2-7 | . | TRBV9 | TRBD1 | CASSVSRDSGPYEQYF | TGTGCCAGCAGCGTAAGCCGGGACAGCGGCCCCTACGAGCAGTACTTC
TRBJ2-2 | . | TRBV9 | TRBD2 | CASSVGLAGGTGELFF | TGTGCCAGCAGCGTAGGTTTGGCGGGAGGGACCGGGGAGCTGTTTTTT
TRBJ1-5 | few | TRBV19 | . | CASSRAGRWSNQPQHF | TGTGCCAGTAGTAGGGCCGGGAGGTGGAGCAATCAGCCCCAGCATTTT
TRBJ2-1 | . | TRBV2 | . | CASSELSYNEQFF | TGTGCCAGCAGTGAACTTTCCTACAATGAGCAGTTCTTC
TRBJ1-1 | . | TRBV6-1 | . | CASSEAGYRVTEAFF | TGTGCCAGCAGTGAAGCGGGATACAGGGTCACTGAAGCTTTCTTT
TRBJ2-2 | few | TRBV4-2 | TRBD2 | CASSPSTSGTTGELFF | TGTGCCAGCAGCCCGAGCACTAGCGGGACCACCGGGGAGCTGTTTTTT
TRBJ2-1 | few | TRBV19 | . | CASSIEPHYNEQFF | TGTGCCAGTAGTATTGAGCCGCACTACAATGAGCAGTTCTTC
TRBJ1-1 | . | TRBV4-2 | . | CASSQDGGRFSNTEAFF | TGTGCCAGCAGCCAAGACGGGGGGAGGTTTTCGAACACTGAAGCTTTCTTT
TRBJ1-5 | . | TRBV30 | . | CAWSVGAGVSNQPQHF | TGTGCCTGGAGTGTAGGGGCGGGGGTCAGCAATCAGCCCCAGCATTTT
TRBJ1-2 | . | TRBV6-1 | TRBD1 | CASSEGFGTAEGYGYTF | TGTGCCAGCAGTGAAGGTTTTGGGACAGCCGAGGGCTATGGCTACACCTTC
TRBJ1-1 | . | TRBV27 | TRBD1 | CASSTMRTGGTTEAFF | TGTGCCAGCAGTACGATGAGGACAGGGGGGACCACTGAAGCTTTCTTT
TRBJ2-1 | once | TRBV28 | . | CASSLPETLNVEQFF | TGTGCCAGCAGCCTCCCCGAGACTCTCAACGTTGAGCAGTTCTTC
TRBJ1-1 | few | TRBV6-1 | . | CASSEMAVEAFF | TGTGCCAGCAGTGAAATGGCAGTTGAAGCTTTCTTT
TRBJ1-2 | . | TRBV4-1 | TRBD1 | CASRSTTGLNNYGYTF | TGCGCCAGCAGATCAACGACAGGGCTTAATAACTATGGCTACACCTTC
TRBJ2-3 | . | TRBV28 | . | CASSNGGPSTDTQYF | TGTGCCAGCAGCAATGGAGGGCCTAGCACAGATACGCAGTATTTT
TRBJ2-1 | . | TRBV6-1 | . | CASLDSEISYNEQFF | TGTGCCAGCTTAGACAGCGAAATCTCCTACAATGAGCAGTTCTTC
TRBJ1-2 | . | TRBV7-9 | . | CASSLSGGQVNGYTF | TGTGCCAGCAGCTTATCCGGGGGGCAGGTCAATGGCTACACCTTC
TRBJ2-7 | . | TRBV6-1 | TRBD1 | CASSGGTGPYEQYF | TGTGCCAGCAGTGGTGGGACAGGGCCCTACGAGCAGTACTTC
TRBJ1-4 | . | TRBV5-1 | . | CASSLGQGYNEKLFF | TGCGCCAGCAGCTTGGGCCAGGGCTATAATGAAAAACTGTTTTTT
TRBJ2-5 | . | TRBV30 | . | CAWSVSRETQYF | TGTGCCTGGAGCGTCTCGAGGGAGACCCAGTACTTC
TRBJ2-1 | . | TRBV7-2 | TRBD2 | CASRFRGASGNNEQFF | TGTGCCAGCAGATTTAGAGGGGCTAGCGGAAACAATGAGCAGTTCTTC
TRBJ1-2 | once | TRBV11-2 | TRBD1 | CASSLDRTGGIDGYTF | TGTGCCAGCAGCTTAGATCGGACAGGGGGTATTGATGGCTACACCTTC
TRBJ2-5 | few | TRBV7-3 | . | CASSLTSGFQETQYF | TGTGCCAGCAGCTTAACGTCGGGTTTTCAAGAGACCCAGTACTTC
TRBJ2-4 | . | TRBV6-1 | . | CASSEVSGPANIQYF | TGTGCCAGCAGTGAAGTATCAGGGCCGGCGAACATTCAGTACTTC
TRBJ1-1 | . | TRBV7-2 | . | CASSLHSGQNTEAFF | TGTGCCAGCAGCCTCCATTCGGGACAGAACACTGAAGCTTTCTTT
TRBJ1-5 | . | TRBV10-2 | TRBD1 | CASSDRAAQPQHF | TGCGCCAGCAGCGACAGGGCAGCTCAGCCCCAGCATTTT
TRBJ1-1 | . | TRBV5-4 | TRBD1 | CASSTYRGLNTEAFF | TGTGCCAGCAGCACTTACAGGGGATTGAACACTGAAGCTTTCTTT
TRBJ1-1 | . | TRBV12-5 | . | CASGLTVNTEAFF | TGTGCTAGTGGACTGACAGTGAACACTGAAGCTTTCTTT
TRBJ2-3 | . | TRBV5-1 | TRBD2 | CASSLAWLAGVRTSTDTQYF | TGCGCCAGCAGCTTGGCCTGGCTAGCGGGAGTCAGAACTAGCACAGATACGCAGTATTTT
TRBJ2-1 | . | TRBV7-6 | . | CASSLQEGGEQFF | TGTGCCAGCAGCTTACAGGAAGGAGGTGAGCAGTTCTTC
TRBJ2-5 | . | TRBV29-1 | . | CSVDRGARGGRETQYF | TGCAGCGTTGATCGGGGGGCGAGAGGGGGAAGAGAGACCCAGTACTTC
TRBJ2-7 | . | TRBV6-1 | . | CASRDQATRIYEQYF | TGTGCCAGCAGAGACCAAGCGACCAGAATATACGAGCAGTACTTC
TRBJ2-7 | . | TRBV7-9 | TRBD2 | CASSPRGAGTPYEQYF | TGTGCCAGCAGCCCCCGTGGAGCGGGAACACCCTACGAGCAGTACTTC
TRBJ2-1 | . | TRBV9 | TRBD2 | CASSRRVAGKYDEQFF | TGTGCCAGCAGCAGACGAGTAGCGGGAAAGTATGATGAGCAGTTCTTC
TRBJ1-1 | . | TRBV7-9 | . | CASSGQGIGNTEAFF | TGTGCCAGCAGCGGGCAGGGGATTGGGAACACTGAAGCTTTCTTT
TRBJ2-6 | . | TRBV27 | . | CASSLDSSGANVLTF | TGTGCCAGCAGTTTAGACAGCTCAGGGGCCAACGTCCTGACTTTC
TRBJ1-2 | few | TRBV7-2 | TRBD1 | CASKTGSANYGYTF | TGTGCCAGTAAGACAGGGTCGGCAAACTATGGCTACACCTTC
TRBJ2-2 | . | TRBV10-3 | . | CAISEGRGNTGELFF | TGTGCCATCAGTGAGGGGAGAGGGAACACCGGGGAGCTGTTTTTT
TRBJ1-6 | . | TRBV10-3 | TRBD1 | CAIGDRASPLHF | TGTGCCATCGGGGACAGGGCATCACCCCTCCACTTT
TRBJ2-7 | few | TRBV4-1 | TRBD2 | CASSRGLAGLVEQYF | TGCGCCAGCAGCCGCGGACTAGCGGGACTCGTCGAGCAGTACTTC
TRBJ2-7 | few | TRBV5-1 | TRBD2 | CASSASGRAYSFDEQYF | TGCGCCAGCAGCGCTAGCGGGAGGGCCTATTCGTTCGACGAGCAGTACTTC
TRBJ2-7 | . | TRBV6-5 | . | CASSFALHPSYEQYF | TGTGCCAGTAGTTTTGCACTGCATCCGTCCTACGAGCAGTACTTC
TRBJ1-5 | . | TRBV18 | TRBD1 | CASSQGQGVNQPQHF | TGTGCCAGCTCACAAGGCCAGGGGGTCAATCAGCCCCAGCATTTT
TRBJ2-6 | . | TRBV5-1 | . | CASSLINREFSGANVLTF | TGCGCCAGCAGCTTGATCAACAGGGAATTCTCTGGGGCCAACGTCCTGACCTTC
TRBJ2-3 | . | TRBV5-1 | TRBD1 | CASSLEPGTGTDTQYF | TGCGCCAGCAGCTTGGAACCAGGGACAGGGACAGATACGCAGTATTTT
TRBJ2-7 | . | TRBV4-1 | TRBD2 | CASQRTSLAGTYEQYF | TGCGCCAGCCAAAGGACATCTCTAGCGGGAACCTACGAGCAGTACTTC
TRBJ1-2 | . | TRBV19 | . | CASNHRVTNYGYTF | TGTGCCAGTAACCACAGAGTGACTAACTATGGCTACACCTTC
TRBJ2-7 | . | TRBV7-8 | TRBD2 | CASSLVTSGTRSYEQYF | TGTGCCAGCAGCTTAGTTACTAGCGGGACCCGCTCCTACGAGCAGTACTTC
TRBJ2-7 | . | TRBV6-6 | . | CASTPRENEQYF | TGTGCCAGCACCCCCCGAGAAAACGAGCAGTACTTC
TRBJ1-1 | . | TRBV13 | . | CASSLGRAGKGGTEAFF | TGTGCCAGCAGCTTAGGCAGGGCAGGGAAAGGCGGCACTGAAGCTTTCTTT
TRBJ2-5 | once | TRBV29-1 | . | CSVDFSRETQYF | TGCAGCGTTGATTTTAGTCGAGAGACCCAGTACTTC
TRBJ2-7 | few | TRBV7-9 | TRBD1 | CASRSSNRDSYEQYF | TGTGCCAGCAGGTCCAGTAACCGGGACAGCTACGAGCAGTACTTC
TRBJ2-7 | . | TRBV5-1 | . | CASSSTGNEQYF | TGCGCCAGCAGCTCAACAGGGAACGAGCAGTACTTC
TRBJ1-2 | . | TRBV7-2 | TRBD1 | CASSRIVNRGDNYGYTF | TGTGCCAGCAGCCGGATCGTGAACAGGGGCGATAACTATGGCTACACCTTC
TRBJ1-2 | . | TRBV25-1 | . | CASSEPGTSYGYTF | TGTGCCAGCAGTGAGCCCGGGACAAGCTATGGCTACACCTTC
TRBJ2-7 | . | TRBV30 | TRBD1 | CAWRRSGGWARSYEQYF | TGTGCCTGGAGGAGGTCAGGGGGCTGGGCCCGATCCTACGAGCAGTACTTC